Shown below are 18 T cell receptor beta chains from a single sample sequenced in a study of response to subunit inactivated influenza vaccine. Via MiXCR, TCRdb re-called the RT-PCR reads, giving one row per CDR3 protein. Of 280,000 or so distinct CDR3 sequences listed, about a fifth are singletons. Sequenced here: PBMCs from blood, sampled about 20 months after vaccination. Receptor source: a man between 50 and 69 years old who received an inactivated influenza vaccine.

This CDR3 is CASSAGGQYNEQFF. The CDR3 DNA is TGTGCCAGCTCAGCCGGGGGGCAATACAATGAGCAGTTCTTC. V gene TRBV2 combines with J gene TRBJ2-1, with D possibly matching TRBD2 (7 bases). V lost 8 bases and J lost 4, with 15 bases in between. This CDR3 is built from 14 residues. From germline, CDR1 is SNHLY and CDR2 FYNNEI.

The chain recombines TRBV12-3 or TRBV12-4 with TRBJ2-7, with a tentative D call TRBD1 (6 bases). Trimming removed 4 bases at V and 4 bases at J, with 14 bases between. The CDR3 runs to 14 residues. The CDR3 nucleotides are TGTGCCAGCAGTTATCGTCCAGGGGAGTACGAGCAGTACTTC. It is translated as CASSYRPGEYEQYF.

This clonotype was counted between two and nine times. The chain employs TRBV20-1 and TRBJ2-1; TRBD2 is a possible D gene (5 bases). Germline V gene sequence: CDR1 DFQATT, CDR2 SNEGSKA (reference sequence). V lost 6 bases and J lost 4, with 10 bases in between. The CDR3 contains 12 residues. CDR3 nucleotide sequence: TGCAGTGCACGGGCGGGTTACAATGAGCAGTTCTTC. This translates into CSARAGYNEQFF.

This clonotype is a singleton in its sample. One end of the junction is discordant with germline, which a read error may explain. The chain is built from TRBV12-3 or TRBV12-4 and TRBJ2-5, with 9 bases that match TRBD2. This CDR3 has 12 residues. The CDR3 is CASSWVAGALHF. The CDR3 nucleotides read TGTGCCAGCAGTTGGGTAGCGGGGGCGCTTCACTTC.

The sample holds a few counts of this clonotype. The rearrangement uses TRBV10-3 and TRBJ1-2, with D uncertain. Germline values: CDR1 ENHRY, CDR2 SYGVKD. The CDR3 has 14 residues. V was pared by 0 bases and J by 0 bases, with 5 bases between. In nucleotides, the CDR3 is TGTGCCATCAGTGAGTCAGGAGCTAACTATGGCTACACCTTC. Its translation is CAISESGANYGYTF.

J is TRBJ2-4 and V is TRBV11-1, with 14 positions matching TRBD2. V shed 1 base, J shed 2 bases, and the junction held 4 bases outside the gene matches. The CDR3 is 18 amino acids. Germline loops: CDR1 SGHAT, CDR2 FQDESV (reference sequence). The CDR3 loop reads CASSLERLAGGSKNIQYF. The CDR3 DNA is TGTGCCAGCAGCTTAGAGAGACTAGCGGGGGGGTCCAAAAACATTCAGTACTTC.

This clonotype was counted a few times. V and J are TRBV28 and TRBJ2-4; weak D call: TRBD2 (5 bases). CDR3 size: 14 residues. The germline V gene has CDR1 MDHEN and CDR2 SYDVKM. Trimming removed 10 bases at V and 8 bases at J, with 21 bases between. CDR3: CATNYGRSRDIQYF. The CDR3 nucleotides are TGTGCCACCAACTATGGGCGTTCGCGGGACATTCAGTACTTC.

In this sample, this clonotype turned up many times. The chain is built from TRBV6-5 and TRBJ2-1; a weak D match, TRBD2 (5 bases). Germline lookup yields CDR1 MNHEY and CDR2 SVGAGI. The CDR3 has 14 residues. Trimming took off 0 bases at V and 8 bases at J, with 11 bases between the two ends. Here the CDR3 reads CASSYSWKRDEQFF. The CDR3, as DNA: TGTGCCAGCAGTTACTCGTGGAAGAGGGATGAGCAGTTCTTC.

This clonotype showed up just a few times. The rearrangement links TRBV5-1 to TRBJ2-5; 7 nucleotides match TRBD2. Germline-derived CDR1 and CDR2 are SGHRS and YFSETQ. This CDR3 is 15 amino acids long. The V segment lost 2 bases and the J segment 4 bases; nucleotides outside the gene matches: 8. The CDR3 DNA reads TGCGCCAGCAGCTTAGGACTAGTTGATGGAGAGACCCAGTACTTC. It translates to CASSLGLVDGETQYF.

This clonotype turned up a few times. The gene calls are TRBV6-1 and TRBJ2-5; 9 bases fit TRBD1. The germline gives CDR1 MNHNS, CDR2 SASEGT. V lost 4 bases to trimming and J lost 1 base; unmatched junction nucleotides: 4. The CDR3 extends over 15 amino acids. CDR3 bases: TGTGCCAGCAGTGGGGACAGGGCTGTCCAAGAGACCCAGTACTTC. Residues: CASSGDRAVQETQYF.

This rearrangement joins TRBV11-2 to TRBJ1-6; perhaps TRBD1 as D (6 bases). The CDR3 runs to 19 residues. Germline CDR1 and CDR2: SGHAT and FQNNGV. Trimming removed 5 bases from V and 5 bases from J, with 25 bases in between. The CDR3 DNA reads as TGTGCCAGCAGCCCAACGACAGGATTCGGGGTTCGGGATAATTCACCCCTCCACTTT. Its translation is CASSPTTGFGVRDNSPLHF.

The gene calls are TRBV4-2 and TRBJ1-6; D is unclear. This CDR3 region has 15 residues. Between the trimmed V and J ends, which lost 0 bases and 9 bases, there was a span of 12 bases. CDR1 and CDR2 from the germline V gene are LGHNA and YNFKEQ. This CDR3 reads CASSQDGPGGSPLHF. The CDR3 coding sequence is TGTGCCAGCAGCCAAGACGGGCCAGGTGGTTCACCCCTCCACTTT.

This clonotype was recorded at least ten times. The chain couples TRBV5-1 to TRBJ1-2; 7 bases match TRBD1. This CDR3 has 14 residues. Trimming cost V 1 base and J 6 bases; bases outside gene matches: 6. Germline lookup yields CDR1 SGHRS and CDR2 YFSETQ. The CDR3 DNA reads TGCGCCAGCAGCTTGAGCACAGGGGAGGATGGCTACACCTTC. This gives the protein CASSLSTGEDGYTF.

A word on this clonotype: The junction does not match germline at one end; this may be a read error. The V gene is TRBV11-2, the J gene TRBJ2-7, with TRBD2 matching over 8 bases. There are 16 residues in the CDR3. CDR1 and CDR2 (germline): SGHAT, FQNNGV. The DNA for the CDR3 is TGTGTCAGCAGCCCCGGGGGGGGCCAAGGGTTGTACGAGCAGTACTTC. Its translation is CVSSPGGGQGLYEQYF.

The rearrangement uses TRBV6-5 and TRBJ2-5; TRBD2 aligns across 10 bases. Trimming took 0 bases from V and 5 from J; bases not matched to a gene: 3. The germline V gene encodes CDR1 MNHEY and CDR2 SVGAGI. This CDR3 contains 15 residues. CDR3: CASSYSSGGLETQYF. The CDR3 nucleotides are TGTGCCAGCAGTTACTCTAGCGGGGGGCTGGAGACCCAGTACTTC.

The CDR3 bases are TGCAGCGTTGAAGGTAGGGAGGCCTACGCGTCAGATACGCAGTATTTT. This codes for CSVEGREAYASDTQYF. The chain employs TRBV29-1 and TRBJ2-3, with TRBD2 as a possible D gene (6 bases). Germline V CDR1 and CDR2: SQVTM, ANQGSEA. The CDR3 is 16 amino acids. Trimming removed 1 base at V and 4 bases at J, with 18 bases between.

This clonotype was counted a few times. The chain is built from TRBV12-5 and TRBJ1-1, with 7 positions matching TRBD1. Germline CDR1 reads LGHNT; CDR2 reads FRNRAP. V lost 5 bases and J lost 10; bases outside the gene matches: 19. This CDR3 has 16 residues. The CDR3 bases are TGTGCTAGTGGTGACGACAGACAGGGCCTACCTCAGCGAGCTTTCTTT. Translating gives CASGDDRQGLPQRAFF.

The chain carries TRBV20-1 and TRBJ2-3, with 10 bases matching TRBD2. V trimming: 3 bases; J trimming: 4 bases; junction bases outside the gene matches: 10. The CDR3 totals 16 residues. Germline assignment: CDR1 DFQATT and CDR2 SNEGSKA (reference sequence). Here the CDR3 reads CSASLLAGAAADTQYF. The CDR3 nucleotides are TGCAGTGCTAGCCTTCTAGCGGGAGCTGCCGCAGATACGCAGTATTTT.